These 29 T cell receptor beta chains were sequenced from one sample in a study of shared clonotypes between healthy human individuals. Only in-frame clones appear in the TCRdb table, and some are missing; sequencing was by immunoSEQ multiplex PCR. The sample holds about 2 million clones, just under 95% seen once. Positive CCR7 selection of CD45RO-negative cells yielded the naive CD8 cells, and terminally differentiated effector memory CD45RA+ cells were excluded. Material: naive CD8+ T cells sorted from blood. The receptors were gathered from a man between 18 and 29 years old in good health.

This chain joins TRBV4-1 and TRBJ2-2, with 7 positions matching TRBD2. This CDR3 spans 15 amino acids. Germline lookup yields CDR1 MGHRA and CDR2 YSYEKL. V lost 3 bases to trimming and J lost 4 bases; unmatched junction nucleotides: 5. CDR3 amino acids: CASSQGSGGTGELFF. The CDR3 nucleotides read TGCGCCAGCAGCCAGGGGTCGGGGGGCACCGGGGAGCTGTTTTTT.

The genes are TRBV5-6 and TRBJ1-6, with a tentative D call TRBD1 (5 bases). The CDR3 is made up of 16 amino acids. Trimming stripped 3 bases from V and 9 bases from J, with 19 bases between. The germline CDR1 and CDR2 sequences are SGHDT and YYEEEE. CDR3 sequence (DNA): TGTGCCAGCAGCTGGGGACTCCCGGGGGGTAGTTCACCCCTCCACTTT. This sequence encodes CASSWGLPGGSSPLHF.

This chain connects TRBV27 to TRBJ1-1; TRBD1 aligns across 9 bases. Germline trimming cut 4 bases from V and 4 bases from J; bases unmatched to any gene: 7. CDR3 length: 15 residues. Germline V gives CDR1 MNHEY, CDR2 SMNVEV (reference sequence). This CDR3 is CASSSRTGVVTEAFF. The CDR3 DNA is TGTGCCAGCAGTTCCCGGACAGGGGTTGTCACTGAAGCTTTCTTT.

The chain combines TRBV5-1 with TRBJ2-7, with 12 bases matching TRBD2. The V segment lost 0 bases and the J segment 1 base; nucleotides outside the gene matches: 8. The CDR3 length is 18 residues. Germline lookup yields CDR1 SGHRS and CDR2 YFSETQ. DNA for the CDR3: TGCGCCAGCAGCTTGGTCATCCTCGGACTAGCGGGGTCCTACGAGCAGTACTTC. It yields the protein CASSLVILGLAGSYEQYF. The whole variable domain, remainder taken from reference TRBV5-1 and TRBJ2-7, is KAGVTQTPRYLIKTRGQQVTLSCSPISGHRSVSWYQQTPGQGLQFLFEYFSETQRNKGNFPGRFSGRQFSNSRSEMNVSTLELGDSALYLCASSLVILGLAGSYEQYFGPGTRLTVT.

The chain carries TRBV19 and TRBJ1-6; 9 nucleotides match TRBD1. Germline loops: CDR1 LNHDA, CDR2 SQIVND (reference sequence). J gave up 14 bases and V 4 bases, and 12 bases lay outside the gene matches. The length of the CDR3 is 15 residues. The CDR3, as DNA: TGTGCCAGTAGTAGACCGGGACAGGGCAATCTGGCCCTCCACTTT. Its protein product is CASSRPGQGNLALHF.

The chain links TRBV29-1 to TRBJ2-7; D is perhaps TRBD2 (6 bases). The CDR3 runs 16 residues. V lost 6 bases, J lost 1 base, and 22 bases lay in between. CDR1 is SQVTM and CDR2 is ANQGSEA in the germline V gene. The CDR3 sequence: CSVLAYSGSGSYEQYF. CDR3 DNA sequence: TGCAGCGTCCTGGCCTACTCCGGCAGCGGGTCCTACGAGCAGTACTTC.

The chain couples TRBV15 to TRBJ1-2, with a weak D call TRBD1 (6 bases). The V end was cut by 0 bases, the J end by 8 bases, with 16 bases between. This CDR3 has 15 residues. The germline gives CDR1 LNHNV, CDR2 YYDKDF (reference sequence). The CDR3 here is CATSRDLSGAGGYTF. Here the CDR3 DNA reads TGTGCCACCAGCAGAGATCTATCGGGGGCCGGGGGCTACACCTTC.

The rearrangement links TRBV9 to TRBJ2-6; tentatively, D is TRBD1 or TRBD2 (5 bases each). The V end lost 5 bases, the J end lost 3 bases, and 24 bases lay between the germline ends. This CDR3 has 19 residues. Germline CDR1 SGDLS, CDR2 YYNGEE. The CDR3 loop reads CASSPTWGPPFGGANVLTF. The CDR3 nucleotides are TGTGCCAGCAGTCCAACCTGGGGACCGCCGTTCGGTGGGGCCAACGTCCTGACTTTC. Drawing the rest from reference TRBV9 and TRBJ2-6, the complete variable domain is DSGVTQTPKHLITATGQRVTLRCSPRSGDLSVYWYQQSLDQGLQFLIQYYNGEERAKGNILERFSAQQFPDLHSELNLSSLELGDSALYFCASSPTWGPPFGGANVLTFGAGSRLTVL.

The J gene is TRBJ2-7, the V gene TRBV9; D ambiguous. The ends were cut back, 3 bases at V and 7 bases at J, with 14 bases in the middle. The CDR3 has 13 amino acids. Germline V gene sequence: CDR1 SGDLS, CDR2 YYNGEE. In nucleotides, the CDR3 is TGTGCCAGCAGCGCGGCTTCGGGTCAGGAGCAGTACTTC. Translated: CASSAASGQEQYF.

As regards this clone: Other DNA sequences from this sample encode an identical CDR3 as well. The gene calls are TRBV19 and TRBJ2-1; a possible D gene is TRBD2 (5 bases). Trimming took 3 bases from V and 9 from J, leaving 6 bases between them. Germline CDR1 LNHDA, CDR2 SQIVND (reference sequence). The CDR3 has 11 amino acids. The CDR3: CASSIGVEQFF. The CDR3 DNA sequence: TGTGCCAGTAGTATCGGGGTTGAGCAGTTCTTC.

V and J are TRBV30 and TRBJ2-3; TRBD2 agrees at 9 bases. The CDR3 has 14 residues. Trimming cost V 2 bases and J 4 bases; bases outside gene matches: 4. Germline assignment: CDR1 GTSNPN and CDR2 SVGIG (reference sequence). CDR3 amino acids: CAWSRASGADTQYF. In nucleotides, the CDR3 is TGTGCCTGGAGTAGGGCTAGCGGGGCAGATACGCAGTATTTT.

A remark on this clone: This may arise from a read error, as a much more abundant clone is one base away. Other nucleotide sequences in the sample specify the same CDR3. The CDR3 loop is CASSGGQNTEAFF. CDR3 in DNA: TGTGCCAGCAGCGGAGGACAGAACACTGAAGCTTTCTTT. The V call is TRBV9, the J call TRBJ1-1; a possible D gene is TRBD1 (5 bases). Trimming removed 3 bases at V and 1 base at J, with 7 bases between. This CDR3 is built from 13 residues. Germline V gene sequence: CDR1 SGDLS, CDR2 YYNGEE. Complete variable domain (other parts from reference TRBV9 and TRBJ1-1): DSGVTQTPKHLITATGQRVTLRCSPRSGDLSVYWYQQSLDQGLQFLIQYYNGEERAKGNILERFSAQQFPDLHSELNLSSLELGDSALYFCASSGGQNTEAFFGQGTRLTVV.

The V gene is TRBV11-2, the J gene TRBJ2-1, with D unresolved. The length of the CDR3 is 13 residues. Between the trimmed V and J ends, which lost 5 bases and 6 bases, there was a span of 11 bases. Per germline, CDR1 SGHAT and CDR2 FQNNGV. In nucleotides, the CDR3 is TGTGCCAGCAGCCTGATCACCTTCAATGAGCAGTTCTTC. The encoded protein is CASSLITFNEQFF. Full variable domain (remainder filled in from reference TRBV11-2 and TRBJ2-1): EAGVAQSPRYKIIEKRQSVAFWCNPISGHATLYWYQQILGQGPKLLIQFQNNGVVDDSQLPKDRFSAERLKGVDSTLKIQPAKLEDSAVYLCASSLITFNEQFFGPGTRLTVL.

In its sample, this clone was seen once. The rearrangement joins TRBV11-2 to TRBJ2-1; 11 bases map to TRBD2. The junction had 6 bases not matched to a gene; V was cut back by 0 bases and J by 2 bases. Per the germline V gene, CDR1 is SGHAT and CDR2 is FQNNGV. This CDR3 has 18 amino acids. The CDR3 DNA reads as TGTGCCAGCAGCTTAGATACGGCGGGACTAGCGGCCTACAATGAGCAGTTCTTC. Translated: CASSLDTAGLAAYNEQFF.

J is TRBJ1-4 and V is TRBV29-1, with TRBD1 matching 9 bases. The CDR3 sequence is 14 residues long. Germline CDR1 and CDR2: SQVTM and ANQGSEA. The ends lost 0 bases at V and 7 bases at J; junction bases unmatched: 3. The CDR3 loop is CSVEEDRGGEKLFF. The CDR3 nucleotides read TGCAGCGTTGAAGAGGACAGGGGAGGTGAAAAACTGTTTTTT.

The CDR3 region is CASSQAFDSKETQYF. The CDR3 nucleotides read TGTGCCAGCAGCCAAGCGTTCGACAGCAAAGAGACCCAGTACTTC. This sequence joins TRBV14 and TRBJ2-5; a weak D match, TRBD1 (5 bases). The CDR3 totals 15 residues. Germline values: CDR1 SGHDN, CDR2 FVKESK. Trimming took 1 base from V and 3 from J, leaving 12 bases between them.

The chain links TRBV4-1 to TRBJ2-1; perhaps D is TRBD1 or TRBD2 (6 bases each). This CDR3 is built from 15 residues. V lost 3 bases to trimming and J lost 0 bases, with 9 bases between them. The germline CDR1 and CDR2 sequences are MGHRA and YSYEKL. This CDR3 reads CASSHEGGSYNEQFF. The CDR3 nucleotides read TGCGCCAGCAGCCACGAGGGGGGCTCCTACAATGAGCAGTTCTTC.

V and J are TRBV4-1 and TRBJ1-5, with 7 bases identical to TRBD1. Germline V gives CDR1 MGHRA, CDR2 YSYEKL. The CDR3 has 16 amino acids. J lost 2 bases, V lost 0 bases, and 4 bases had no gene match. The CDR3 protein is CASSQDTGTGNQPQHF. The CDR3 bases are TGCGCCAGCAGCCAAGATACCGGGACAGGCAATCAGCCCCAGCATTTT.

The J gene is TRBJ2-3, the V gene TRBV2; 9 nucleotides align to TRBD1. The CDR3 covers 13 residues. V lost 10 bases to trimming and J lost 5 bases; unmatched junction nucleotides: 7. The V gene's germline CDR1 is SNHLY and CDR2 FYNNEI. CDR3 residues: CAIWDRAEDTQYF. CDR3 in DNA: TGTGCCATTTGGGACAGGGCGGAAGATACGCAGTATTTT.

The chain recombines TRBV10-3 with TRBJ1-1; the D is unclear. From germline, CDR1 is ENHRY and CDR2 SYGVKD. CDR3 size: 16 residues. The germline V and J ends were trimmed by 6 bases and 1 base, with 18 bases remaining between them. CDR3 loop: CAISADPRYTNTEAFF. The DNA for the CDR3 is TGTGCCATCAGCGCGGACCCCAGGTACACGAACACTGAAGCTTTCTTT.

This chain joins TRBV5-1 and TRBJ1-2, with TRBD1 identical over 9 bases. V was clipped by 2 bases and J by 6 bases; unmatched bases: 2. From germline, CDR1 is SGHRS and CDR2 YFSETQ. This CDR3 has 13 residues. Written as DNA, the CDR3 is TGCGCCAGCAGCTTTGGGACAGGGAATGGCTACACCTTC. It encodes CASSFGTGNGYTF.

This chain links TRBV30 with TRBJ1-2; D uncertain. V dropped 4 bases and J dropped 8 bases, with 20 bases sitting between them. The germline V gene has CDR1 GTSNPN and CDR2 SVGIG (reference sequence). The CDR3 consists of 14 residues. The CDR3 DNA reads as TGTGCCTGGAATCTCGCCGGGCCGGTCGACGGCTACACCTTC. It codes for CAWNLAGPVDGYTF.

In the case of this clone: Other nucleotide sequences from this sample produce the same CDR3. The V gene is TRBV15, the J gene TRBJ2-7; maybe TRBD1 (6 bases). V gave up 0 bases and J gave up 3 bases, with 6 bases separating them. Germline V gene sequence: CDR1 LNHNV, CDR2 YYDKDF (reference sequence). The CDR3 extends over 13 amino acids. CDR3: CATSRDRGYEQYF. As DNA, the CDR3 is TGTGCCACCAGCAGAGACAGGGGCTACGAGCAGTACTTC.

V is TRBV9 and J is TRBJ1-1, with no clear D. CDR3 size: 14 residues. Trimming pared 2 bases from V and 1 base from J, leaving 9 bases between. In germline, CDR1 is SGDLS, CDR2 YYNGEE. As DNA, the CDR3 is TGTGCCAGCAGCGTGATCGCAGGGAACACTGAAGCTTTCTTT. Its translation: CASSVIAGNTEAFF.

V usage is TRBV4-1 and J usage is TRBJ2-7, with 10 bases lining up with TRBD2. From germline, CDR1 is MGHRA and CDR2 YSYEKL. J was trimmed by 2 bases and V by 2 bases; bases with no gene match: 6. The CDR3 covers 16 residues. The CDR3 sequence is CASSQRASGSPYEQYF. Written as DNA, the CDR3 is TGCGCCAGCAGCCAACGGGCTAGCGGGAGCCCCTACGAGCAGTACTTC.

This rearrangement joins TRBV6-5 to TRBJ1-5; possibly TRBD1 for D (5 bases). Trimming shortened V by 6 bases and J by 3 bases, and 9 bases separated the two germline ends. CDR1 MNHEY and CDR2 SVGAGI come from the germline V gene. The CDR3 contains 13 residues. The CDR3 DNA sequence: TGTGCCAGCAGACCGGGGCCCAATCAGCCCCAGCATTTT. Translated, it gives CASRPGPNQPQHF.

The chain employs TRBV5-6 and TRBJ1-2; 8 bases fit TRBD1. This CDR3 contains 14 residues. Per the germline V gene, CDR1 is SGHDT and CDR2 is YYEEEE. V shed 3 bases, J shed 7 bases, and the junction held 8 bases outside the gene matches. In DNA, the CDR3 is TGTGCCAGCAGCTGGGGAACAGGGGGAAGTGGCTACACCTTC. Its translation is CASSWGTGGSGYTF. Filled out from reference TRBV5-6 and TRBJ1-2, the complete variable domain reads DAGVTQSPTHLIKTRGQQVTLRCSPKSGHDTVSWYQQALGQGPQFIFQYYEEEERQRGNFPDRFSGHQFPNYSSELNVNALLLGDSALYLCASSWGTGGSGYTFGSGTRLTVV.

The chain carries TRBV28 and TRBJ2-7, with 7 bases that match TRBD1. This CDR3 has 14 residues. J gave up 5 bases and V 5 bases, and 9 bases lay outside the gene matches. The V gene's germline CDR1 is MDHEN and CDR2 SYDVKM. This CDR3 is CASSEGAPYDEQYF. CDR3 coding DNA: TGTGCCAGCAGTGAGGGGGCCCCCTATGACGAGCAGTACTTC.

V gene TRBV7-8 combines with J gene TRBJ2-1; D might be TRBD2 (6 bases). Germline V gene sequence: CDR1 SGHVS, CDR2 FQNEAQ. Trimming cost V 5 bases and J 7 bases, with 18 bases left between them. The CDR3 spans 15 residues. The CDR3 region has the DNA TGTGCCAGCAGCCTACTGGGGGGTACGGGTAATGAGCAGTTCTTC. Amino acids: CASSLLGGTGNEQFF. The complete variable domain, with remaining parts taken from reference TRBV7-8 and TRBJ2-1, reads GAGVSQSPRYKVAKRGQDVALRCDPISGHVSLFWYQQALGQGPEFLTYFQNEAQLDKSGLPSDRFFAERPEGSVSTLKIQRTQQEDSAVYLCASSLLGGTGNEQFFGPGTRLTVL.